The 2 T cell receptor beta chains below come from one sample, sequenced in a study of blood T cell repertoires in COVID-19. Repertoires were generated with immunoSEQ multiplex PCR, while TCRdb's copy carries only in-frame clones and drops some. Among approximately 260,000 clones, 80% to 85% were seen once, and the ten largest hold around 3.7%. Sequencing was done on a sample of PBMCs or T cells enriched from blood (not recorded which). The receptors come from a man aged 50 or older who had recovered from COVID-19.

This chain uses TRBV24-1 with TRBJ2-7; a possible D gene is TRBD1 (6 bases). Trimming pared 9 bases from V and 7 bases from J, leaving 18 bases between. The CDR3 contains 13 residues. Per the germline V gene, CDR1 is KGHDR and CDR2 is SFDVKD. The CDR3 region is CATVDRAPGEQYF. In DNA form, the CDR3 reads TGTGCCACCGTGGACAGAGCCCCTGGGGAGCAGTACTTC.

In its sample, this clone was seen many times. The chain uses TRBV7-3 and TRBJ2-2, with TRBD2 as a possible D gene (6 bases). The CDR3 runs 14 residues. V lost 5 bases to trimming and J lost 5 bases, with 12 bases between them. Germline V lookup: CDR1 SGHTA, CDR2 FQGTGA. The CDR3 DNA reads as TGTGCCAGCAGCGCGGGACTGGTGACCGGGGAGCTGTTTTTT. It encodes CASSAGLVTGELFF.